What follows describes a single T cell receptor (beta chain). Its antigen is still unknown. This specimen belongs to a study of a mutant IDH1 vaccine in newly diagnosed glioma. Study summary: It was radiotherapy, temozolomide, or both that patients received previously, with most receiving both.

Stated time point: baseline, week 1 (first vaccination visit). Treatment meaning: pre-vaccination baseline after standard-of-care therapy. Whole-study findings and limits: There seemed to be no relation between pseudoprogression and changes in top peripheral T cell clonotypes.

The V and J ends lost 2 bases and 5 bases respectively, with 13 bases between them. Looked up from germline, CDR1 is MNHEY and CDR2 is SMNVEV (reference sequence). The CDR3 totals 15 residues. Profiled with immunoSEQ multiplex PCR; TCRdb holds only in-frame clones, not every one. The top ten hold about 3.7% of the sample, which has approximately 15,000 clones, roughly 95% seen once. This sequence joins TRBV27 and TRBJ2-1, with TRBD2 as a possible D gene (5 bases). The receptor's source is a woman between 18 and 29 years old with glioma. Some clones in this sample may be carry-over from other donors' samples. The sequencing used peripheral blood mononuclear cells (PBMCs), collected from a glioma patient treated with radiotherapy, temozolomide or both. The CDR3 loop reads CASSLKADLNNEQFF. CDR3 bases: TGTGCCAGCAGTTTAAAAGCGGACCTAAACAATGAGCAGTTCTTC.